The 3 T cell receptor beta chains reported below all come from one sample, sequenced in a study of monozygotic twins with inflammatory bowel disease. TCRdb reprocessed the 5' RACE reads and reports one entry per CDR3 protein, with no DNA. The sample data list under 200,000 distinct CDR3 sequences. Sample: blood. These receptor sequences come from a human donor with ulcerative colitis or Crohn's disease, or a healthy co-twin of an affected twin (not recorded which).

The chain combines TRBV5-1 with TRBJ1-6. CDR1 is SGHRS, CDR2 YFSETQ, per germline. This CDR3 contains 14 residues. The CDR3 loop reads CASSLDRGNSPLHF. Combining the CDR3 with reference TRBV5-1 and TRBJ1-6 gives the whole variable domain KAGVTQTPRYLIKTRGQQVTLSCSPISGHRSVSWYQQTPGQGLQFLFEYFSETQRNKGNFPGRFSGRQFSNSRSEMNVSTLELGDSALYLCASSLDRGNSPLHFGNGTRLTVT.

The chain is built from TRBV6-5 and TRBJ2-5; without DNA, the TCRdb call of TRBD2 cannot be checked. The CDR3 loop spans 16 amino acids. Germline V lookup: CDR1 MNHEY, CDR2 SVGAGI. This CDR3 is CASSYSTSGLALTQYF.

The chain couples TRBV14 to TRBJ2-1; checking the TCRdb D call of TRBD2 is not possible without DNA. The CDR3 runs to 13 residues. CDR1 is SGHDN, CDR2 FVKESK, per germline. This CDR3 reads CASSQGLAHEQFF.